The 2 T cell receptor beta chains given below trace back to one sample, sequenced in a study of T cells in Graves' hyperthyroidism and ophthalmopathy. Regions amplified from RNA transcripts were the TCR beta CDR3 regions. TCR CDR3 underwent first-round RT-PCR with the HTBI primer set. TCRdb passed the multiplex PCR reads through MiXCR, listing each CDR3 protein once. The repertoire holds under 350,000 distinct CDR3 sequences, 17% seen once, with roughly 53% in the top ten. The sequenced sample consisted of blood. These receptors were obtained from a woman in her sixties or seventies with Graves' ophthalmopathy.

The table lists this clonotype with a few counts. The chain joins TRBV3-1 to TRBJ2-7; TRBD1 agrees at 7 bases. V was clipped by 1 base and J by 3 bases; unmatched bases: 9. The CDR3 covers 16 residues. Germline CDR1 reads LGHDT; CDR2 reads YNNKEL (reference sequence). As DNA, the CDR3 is TGTGCCAGCAGCCAAGGCCCGGGACAGAGTAGCTACGAGCAGTACTTC. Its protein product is CASSQGPGQSSYEQYF.

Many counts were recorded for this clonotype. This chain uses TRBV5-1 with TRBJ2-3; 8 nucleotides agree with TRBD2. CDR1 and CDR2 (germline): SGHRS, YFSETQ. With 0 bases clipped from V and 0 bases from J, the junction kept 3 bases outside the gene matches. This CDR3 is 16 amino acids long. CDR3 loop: CASSLGSSGSTDTQYF. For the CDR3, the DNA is TGCGCCAGCAGCTTGGGATCTAGCGGGAGCACAGATACGCAGTATTTT. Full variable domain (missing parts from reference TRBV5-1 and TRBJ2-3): KAGVTQTPRYLIKTRGQQVTLSCSPISGHRSVSWYQQTPGQGLQFLFEYFSETQRNKGNFPGRFSGRQFSNSRSEMNVSTLELGDSALYLCASSLGSSGSTDTQYFGPGTRLTVL.